A single sample gave rise to the 7 T cell receptor beta chains below, sequenced in a study of blood T cell repertoires in COVID-19. Only in-frame clones appear in the TCRdb table, and some are missing; sequencing was by immunoSEQ multiplex PCR. Among 85,000 to 100,000 clones, roughly 72% were seen once, and the ten largest hold 20% to 25%. The sample consisted of peripheral blood. The receptor set was obtained from a woman in her sixties in a cohort sampled during active or convalescent COVID-19.

This clone was observed a few times. This chain joins TRBV5-1 and TRBJ1-2; 9 bases are shared with TRBD1. V was clipped by 5 bases and J by 7 bases; unmatched bases: 9. The CDR3 is 14 amino acids. The germline V gene encodes CDR1 SGHRS and CDR2 YFSETQ. CDR3 sequence: CASRAWDRESGYTF. In DNA form, the CDR3 reads TGCGCCAGCAGAGCCTGGGACAGGGAATCTGGCTACACCTTC.

J is TRBJ2-5 and V is TRBV18; 8 bases map to TRBD2. There are 16 residues in the CDR3. Germline CDR1 KGHSH, CDR2 LQKENI. V lost 3 bases and J lost 7; bases outside the gene matches: 13. The CDR3 reads CASSPKPMGLDATQYF. The CDR3 coding sequence is TGTGCCAGCTCACCCAAACCGATGGGACTAGACGCGACCCAGTACTTC.

The CDR3 coding sequence is TGTGCCAGCAGTCGTAGCCGGACAGTCCGGGGCACAGATACGCAGTATTTT. Its protein product is CASSRSRTVRGTDTQYF. The chain uses TRBV28 and TRBJ2-3, with D possibly TRBD1 on 6 matching bases. The CDR3 loop spans 17 amino acids. Trimming took 5 bases from V and 1 from J, leaving 19 bases between them. Germline V CDR1 and CDR2: MDHEN, SYDVKM.

The chain couples TRBV21-1 to TRBJ2-2; the table assigns TRBD1, which was not confirmed against the DNA. TRBV21-1 is tagged as a pseudogene. The CDR3 length is 15 residues. CDR3 nucleotides: TGTGCCAGCAGCCTCCGGGACAGGGGGCGGGGGGAGCTGTTTTTT. It specifies CASSLRDRGRGELFF.

This chain uses TRBV11-2 with TRBJ2-3; 12 bases are shared with TRBD1. Germline-derived CDR1 and CDR2 are SGHAT and FQNNGV. The CDR3 is 15 residues long. V lost 5 bases to trimming and J lost 2 bases; unmatched junction nucleotides: 2. The DNA for the CDR3 is TGTGCCAGCAGCCCGGGACAGGGGGCCACAGATACGCAGTATTTT. It encodes CASSPGQGATDTQYF. Using reference TRBV11-2 and TRBJ2-3 for the parts outside the CDR3, the full variable domain is EAGVAQSPRYKIIEKRQSVAFWCNPISGHATLYWYQQILGQGPKLLIQFQNNGVVDDSQLPKDRFSAERLKGVDSTLKIQPAKLEDSAVYLCASSPGQGATDTQYFGPGTRLTVL.

DNA for the CDR3: TGTGCCAGCAGTTATGCCGCCTGGACAAAGAGCTCTGGAAACACCATATATTTT. Translating it yields CASSYAAWTKSSGNTIYF. This sequence joins TRBV6-2 or TRBV6-3 and TRBJ1-3; D is possibly TRBD1 (5 bases). Germline CDR1 MNHEY, CDR2 SVGEGT. The CDR3 sequence is 18 residues long. V lost 3 bases and J 0 bases, leaving 18 bases between the germline ends.

V gene TRBV9 combines with J gene TRBJ1-5, with no clear D. CDR1 and CDR2 from the germline V gene are SGDLS and YYNGEE. CDR3 length: 15 residues. Trimming left V 4 bases short and J 2 bases short, with 13 bases between. Here the CDR3 reads CASSRSSGGNQPQHF. CDR3 DNA sequence: TGTGCCAGCAGCCGGTCGTCCGGAGGCAATCAGCCCCAGCATTTT.